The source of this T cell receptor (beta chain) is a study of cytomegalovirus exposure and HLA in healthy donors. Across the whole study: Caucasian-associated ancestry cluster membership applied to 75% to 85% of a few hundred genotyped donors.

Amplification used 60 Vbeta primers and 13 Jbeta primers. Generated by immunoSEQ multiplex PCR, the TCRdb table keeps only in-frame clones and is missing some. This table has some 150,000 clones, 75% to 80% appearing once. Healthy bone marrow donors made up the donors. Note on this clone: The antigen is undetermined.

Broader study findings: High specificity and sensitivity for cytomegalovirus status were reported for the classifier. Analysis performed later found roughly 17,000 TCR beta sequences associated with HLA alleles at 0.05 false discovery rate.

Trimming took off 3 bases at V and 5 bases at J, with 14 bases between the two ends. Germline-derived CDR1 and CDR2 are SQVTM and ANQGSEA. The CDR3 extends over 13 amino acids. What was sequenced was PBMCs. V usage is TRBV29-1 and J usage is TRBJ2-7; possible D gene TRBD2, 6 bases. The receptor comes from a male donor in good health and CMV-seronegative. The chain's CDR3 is CSVDGGDFDEQYF. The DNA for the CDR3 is TGCAGCGTTGATGGAGGGGATTTCGACGAGCAGTACTTC.